This TCR beta chain originates from a study of CD8+ T cells in alopecia areata. RNA was extracted and reverse transcribed into cDNA as the sequencing template. This table comes from immunoSEQ multiplex PCR, and its TCRdb copy is limited to in-frame clones, with some not included. The sample has about 110,000 clones, over 55% seen once. The CDR3 is 13 residues long. The germline V and J ends were trimmed by 3 bases and 11 bases, with 17 bases remaining between them. Germline CDR1 is MDHEN and CDR2 is SYDVKM. Peripheral blood samples and lesional scalp punch biopsies were obtained from alopecia areata patients. Sorting separated CD4+ and CD8+ T cells out of PBMCs. Study-wide points: Higher clonality was seen in lesional scalp than in normal scalp, especially in alopecia totalis/universalis. Resident alphabeta T cells of normal skin are also sequenced in scalp samples.

On this clone itself: The antigen is undetermined.

The rearrangement joins TRBV28 to TRBJ2-7; D is possibly TRBD2 (5 bases). The sequenced sample consisted of NKG2D-low CD8+ T cells sorted from blood. This sequence originates from a human donor with alopecia areata. CDR3 loop: CASSFSSSGSEYF. The CDR3 DNA sequence: TGTGCCAGCAGTTTTTCTAGCTCGGGTTCTGAGTACTTC.